Listed below are T cell receptor beta chains from one sample, sequenced in a study of T cell responses to AZD1222 COVID-19 vaccine. The table came from immunoSEQ multiplex PCR; TCRdb's copy has only in-frame clones and leaves some out. The table records roughly 82,000 clones, roughly 81% of them present only once. Sequencing was performed on peripheral blood, taken on day 0 of AZD1222 vaccination. The receptors stem from an adult in good health. The CDR3 runs from the conserved cysteine through the conserved F or W. D genes are given only for firm matches. Part of the rows lack a size; the others show once, few, many or a class for expanded clones.

d_gene: -; v_gene: TRBV6-6; j_gene: TRBJ2-3; abundance: -; CDR3aa: CASSRRSGTSTDTQYF; CDR3nt: TGTGCCAGCAGTCGACGTAGCGGAACTAGCACAGATACGCAGTATTTT
d_gene: -; v_gene: TRBV4-1; j_gene: TRBJ2-7; abundance: -; CDR3aa: CASSQNPRETTYEQYF; CDR3nt: TGCGCCAGCAGCCAAAATCCCAGGGAGACCACCTACGAGCAGTACTTC
d_gene: -; v_gene: TRBV7-9; j_gene: TRBJ2-6; abundance: few; CDR3aa: CASETSGANVLTF; CDR3nt: TGTGCCAGCGAGACCTCTGGGGCCAACGTCCTGACTTTC
d_gene: TRBD1; v_gene: TRBV10-3; j_gene: TRBJ1-6; abundance: -; CDR3aa: CAISEYYGQGDSSPLHF; CDR3nt: TGTGCCATCAGTGAGTATTATGGTCAGGGGGATAGTTCACCCCTCCACTTT
d_gene: -; v_gene: TRBV18; j_gene: TRBJ2-7; abundance: -; CDR3aa: CASSPGLVNYEQYF; CDR3nt: TGTGCCAGCTCACCGGGACTGGTAAACTACGAGCAGTACTTC
d_gene: -; v_gene: TRBV2; j_gene: TRBJ2-3; abundance: -; CDR3aa: CASSVTVGNTDTQYF; CDR3nt: TGTGCCAGCAGTGTGACAGTAGGAAACACAGATACGCAGTATTTT
d_gene: TRBD1; v_gene: TRBV6-5; j_gene: TRBJ2-7; abundance: -; CDR3aa: CASSYQDRTGNEQYF; CDR3nt: TGTGCCAGCAGTTACCAGGACCGGACAGGGAACGAGCAGTACTTC
d_gene: -; v_gene: TRBV7-3; j_gene: TRBJ1-1; abundance: -; CDR3aa: CASRFPGNTEAFF; CDR3nt: TGTGCCAGCAGGTTTCCGGGGAACACTGAAGCTTTCTTT
d_gene: -; v_gene: TRBV7-2; j_gene: TRBJ1-2; abundance: -; CDR3aa: CASSFRRQRTNYGYTF; CDR3nt: TGTGCCAGCAGCTTTCGACGACAGCGGACTAACTATGGCTACACCTTC
d_gene: -; v_gene: TRBV5-8; j_gene: TRBJ1-6; abundance: -; CDR3aa: CASSLALRQGSYNSPLHF; CDR3nt: TGTGCCAGCAGCTTGGCCCTACGCCAGGGGTCCTATAATTCACCCCTCCACTTT
d_gene: -; v_gene: TRBV19; j_gene: TRBJ1-5; abundance: once; CDR3aa: CASSIRRGAGQPQHF; CDR3nt: TGTGCCAGTAGTATTCGTCGGGGGGCCGGGCAGCCCCAGCATTTT